This T cell receptor beta chain was identified during a study of T cells in localized non-small cell lung cancer. Whole-study results and caveats: The greatest T cell clonality was found in uninvolved adjacent lung (higher than in tumor). Sequence data derive from only one tumor region, so heterogeneity remains possible. Appearances in adjacent lung were noted for a median approximately 50 of the top 100 tumor clones.

On this clone: Its antigen is as yet unknown.

The CDR3 contains 14 residues. V dropped 2 bases and J dropped 6; count of bases not matched to a gene: 5. Germline loops: CDR1 LGHNA, CDR2 YSLEER. Assay: immunoSEQ multiplex PCR; the TCRdb copy retains only in-frame clones and omits some. The sample holds 30,000 to 35,000 clones, 75% to 95% seen once. This clonotype was obtained from a female donor older than 55 with stage II lung adenocarcinoma. The sequences come from peripheral blood mononuclear cells, collected before any cancer treatment. The chain links TRBV4-3 to TRBJ1-2; 8 bases are shared with TRBD1. This chain's CDR3 is CASSQQGAGNGYTF. The CDR3 DNA follows: TGCGCCAGCAGCCAACAGGGGGCGGGAAATGGCTACACCTTC.